Listed below are T cell receptor beta chains from one sample, sequenced in a study of regulatory T cells in long-lasting Graves disease. TCRdb used MiXCR to reprocess the multiplex PCR reads, holding one entry per CDR3 protein. The data show around 470,000 distinct CDR3 sequences, 12% to 15% seen once. The same sample was also studied in work on T cells in Graves' hyperthyroidism and ophthalmopathy.

The starting material was peripheral blood mononuclear cells (PBMCs), obtained at new diagnosis, from a patient treated with antithyroid drugs. The receptors were gathered from a woman aged 45-60 years with Graves disease. CDR3s include the opening cysteine and the closing phenylalanine or tryptophan. A D gene is named only where the DNA matches it firmly. Not all rows give a size; the values are once, few, many and, for expanded clones, a class.

d_gene: NA
v_gene: TRBV9
j_gene: TRBJ2-5
abundance: few
CDR3aa: CASSVAGTQETQYF
CDR3nt: TGTGCCAGCAGCGTAGCCGGCACACAAGAGACCCAGTACTTC

d_gene: TRBD2
v_gene: TRBV2
j_gene: TRBJ2-1
abundance: many
CDR3aa: CASRTGTRLPQRSGNEQFF
CDR3nt: TGTGCCAGCAGAACCGGGACTAGACTCCCCCAACGCAGCGGCAATGAGCAGTTCTTC

d_gene: TRBD1
v_gene: TRBV12-5
j_gene: TRBJ2-4
abundance: many
CDR3aa: CARLRDRLAKNIQYF
CDR3nt: TGTGCTAGGCTCCGGGACAGGTTAGCCAAAAACATTCAGTACTTC

d_gene: TRBD1
v_gene: TRBV5-1
j_gene: TRBJ2-5
abundance: few
CDR3aa: CASSLSAGGIETQYF
CDR3nt: TGCGCCAGCAGCTTGAGCGCAGGGGGCATCGAGACCCAGTACTTC

d_gene: TRBD2
v_gene: TRBV11-2
j_gene: TRBJ2-5
abundance: many
CDR3aa: CASSLQLAGGVETQYF
CDR3nt: TGTGCCAGCAGCCTACAACTAGCGGGAGGGGTAGAGACCCAGTACTTC

d_gene: TRBD2
v_gene: TRBV6-2/TRBV6-3
j_gene: TRBJ2-5
abundance: many
CDR3aa: CASSWTSGTIQETQYF
CDR3nt: TGTGCCAGCAGTTGGACTAGCGGGACCATTCAAGAGACCCAGTACTTC

d_gene: TRBD2
v_gene: TRBV6-1
j_gene: TRBJ2-1
abundance: many
CDR3aa: CASSGLAGVISYYNEQFF
CDR3nt: TGTGCCAGCAGTGGCCTAGCGGGAGTGATAAGCTACTACAATGAGCAGTTCTTC

d_gene: NA
v_gene: TRBV27
j_gene: TRBJ2-1
abundance: many
CDR3aa: CASSAQASSYNEQFF
CDR3nt: TGTGCCAGCAGCGCTCAAGCAAGCTCCTACAATGAGCAGTTCTTC

d_gene: NA
v_gene: TRBV3-1
j_gene: TRBJ2-5
abundance: few
CDR3aa: CASSQVVAARGTQYF
CDR3nt: TGTGCCAGCAGCCAAGTCGTCGCGGCCCGAGGGACCCAGTACTTC

d_gene: TRBD1
v_gene: TRBV7-6
j_gene: TRBJ2-2
abundance: many
CDR3aa: CASSPTTGITGELFF
CDR3nt: TGTGCCAGCAGCCCTACGACAGGGATCACCGGGGAGCTGTTTTTT

d_gene: NA
v_gene: TRBV20-1
j_gene: TRBJ1-2
abundance: NA
CDR3aa: CSARKPVSGDGYTF
CDR3nt: TGCAGTGCTAGAAAACCGGTCTCGGGCGACGGCTACACCTTC

d_gene: TRBD1
v_gene: TRBV5-1
j_gene: TRBJ1-1
abundance: many
CDR3aa: CASSTDRGWAAFF
CDR3nt: TGCGCCAGCAGCACCGACAGGGGGTGGGCAGCTTTCTTT

d_gene: NA
v_gene: TRBV3-1
j_gene: TRBJ2-7
abundance: many
CDR3aa: CASSQRFNYEQYF
CDR3nt: TGTGCCAGCAGCCAAAGATTCAATTACGAGCAGTACTTC

d_gene: TRBD2
v_gene: TRBV5-1
j_gene: TRBJ2-1
abundance: NA
CDR3aa: CASSFQAGGEQFF
CDR3nt: TGCGCCAGCAGCTTCCAAGCGGGAGGTGAGCAGTTCTTC

d_gene: NA
v_gene: TRBV3-1
j_gene: TRBJ2-5
abundance: few
CDR3aa: CASSQGIGEETQYF
CDR3nt: TGTGCCAGCAGCCAAGGCATAGGGGAAGAGACCCAGTACTTC

d_gene: NA
v_gene: TRBV29-1
j_gene: TRBJ2-7
abundance: many
CDR3aa: CSVGWRDYEQYF
CDR3nt: TGCAGCGTTGGATGGCGGGACTACGAGCAGTACTTC

d_gene: TRBD1
v_gene: TRBV7-9
j_gene: TRBJ2-7
abundance: many
CDR3aa: CASSREDRAFYEQYF
CDR3nt: TGTGCCAGCAGCCGAGAGGACAGGGCTTTTTACGAGCAGTACTTC

d_gene: TRBD1
v_gene: TRBV11-2
j_gene: TRBJ1-1
abundance: many
CDR3aa: CASSLTTGGQSEAFF
CDR3nt: TGTGCCAGCAGCTTAACAACAGGGGGGCAATCTGAAGCTTTCTTT

d_gene: TRBD1
v_gene: TRBV11-2
j_gene: TRBJ2-1
abundance: many
CDR3aa: CASSLNRGYSYNEQFF
CDR3nt: TGTGCCAGCAGCTTAAACAGGGGTTATTCCTACAATGAGCAGTTCTTC

d_gene: TRBD2
v_gene: TRBV29-1
j_gene: TRBJ2-5
abundance: few
CDR3aa: CSVEDPSGLSYQETQYF
CDR3nt: TGCAGCGTTGAAGATCCTAGCGGACTATCGTACCAAGAGACCCAGTACTTC

d_gene: NA
v_gene: TRBV6-1
j_gene: TRBJ2-7
abundance: many
CDR3aa: CASSDHGGVLNREQYF
CDR3nt: TGTGCCAGCAGCGACCATGGGGGAGTCTTGAATAGGGAGCAGTACTTC

d_gene: TRBD1
v_gene: TRBV28
j_gene: TRBJ1-2
abundance: many
CDR3aa: CASSLRGQIYGYTF
CDR3nt: TGTGCCAGCAGTTTAAGGGGACAGATCTATGGCTACACCTTC